The TCR beta chain under discussion was sequenced for a study of blood T cell repertoires in COVID-19. This CDR3 contains 16 residues. V was pared by 6 bases and J by 2 bases, with 8 bases of the junction left unmatched. CDR1 SNHLY and CDR2 FYNNEI come from the germline V gene. In the authors' methods: Estimates of nucleated cell counts were drawn from the amplification of reference gene primers. Repertoires were generated with immunoSEQ multiplex PCR, while TCRdb's copy carries only in-frame clones and drops some. V, J and clone size are those of that table, while D and trimming were read from the DNA. The sample contains 90,000 to 110,000 clones, 83% of which appear only once. In its sample, this clone was seen once.

The chain uses TRBV2 and TRBJ2-5, with 11 nucleotides matching TRBD2. The specimen was peripheral blood. The sequence derives from a woman aged 55-70 years with acute or convalescent COVID-19. This CDR3 reads CASSRSGGARQETQYF. The CDR3 coding sequence is TGTGCCAGCAGCCGTAGCGGGGGGGCCAGACAAGAGACCCAGTACTTC.